This TCR beta chain was recorded in a study of OX40 agonist ivuxolimab in advanced cancers. Study overall: Ivuxolimab doses were 0.01, 0.1, 0.3, 1.5, 3 or 10 mg/kg every 2 weeks. Overall study findings and caveats: Doses of 0.1 to 3.0 mg/kg were accompanied by clonal expansion of CD4+ and CD8+ blood T cells by week 6. The 0.1-3.0 mg/kg partial responders had among the lowest clonal expansion.

This CDR3 contains 13 residues. Looked up from germline, CDR1 is KGHSH and CDR2 is LQKENI. Deletions cut 1 base from V and 8 bases from J, with 11 bases between. Peripheral blood came from all dose cohorts at three timepoints. Comment on this clone: Its target is not known.

Clones were sequenced by immunoSEQ multiplex PCR, and TCRdb holds only the in-frame ones, with some missing. Of fewer than 75,000 clones in the sample, approximately 90% were seen once. The chain combines TRBV18 with TRBJ1-2; weak D call: TRBD1 (6 bases). Sequencing used CD4+ or CD8+ T cells sorted from blood, obtained in a trial of the OX40 agonist ivuxolimab. This receptor was identified in an adult with an advanced solid tumor such as melanoma, head and neck, liver or kidney cancer. The CDR3 reads CASSPRDNEGYTF. The DNA for the CDR3 is TGTGCCAGCTCACCACGGGACAACGAGGGCTACACCTTC.